Listed below are T cell receptor beta chains from one sample, sequenced in a study of T cell responses to AZD1222 COVID-19 vaccine. Repertoires were generated with immunoSEQ multiplex PCR, while TCRdb's copy carries only in-frame clones and drops some. The sample lists roughly 180,000 clones; around nine tenths were seen once. This specimen was peripheral blood, taken 28 days after the second AZD1222 dose. These receptors all come from an adult who received the AZD1222 COVID-19 vaccine. CDR3s include the opening cysteine and the closing phenylalanine or tryptophan. A D gene is named only where the DNA matches it firmly. Not every row has a clone size; where given, it reads once, few, many or a size class.

16,TRBD1,NA,TRBJ2-3,TRBV6-1,TGTGCCAGCAGTGAAGCCCTTTGGCAGGGGGCAGATACGCAGTATTTT,CASSEALWQGADTQYF
11,NA,NA,TRBJ2-2,TRBV10-3,TGTGCCATCAGGGGGAGTTGGGAGCTGTTTTTT,CAIRGSWELFF
16,NA,NA,TRBJ2-7,TRBV4-2,TGTGCCAGCAGCCACACGGGAAGGTCGAACTCCTACGAGCAGTACTTC,CASSHTGRSNSYEQYF
15,TRBD1,NA,TRBJ2-1,TRBV7-2,TGTGCCAGCAGCCCCCGACAGGGAACCCACAATGAGCAGTTCTTC,CASSPRQGTHNEQFF
13,NA,NA,TRBJ1-2,TRBV7-3,TGTGCCAGCAGCTTAGGTCAAAACTATGGCTACACCTTC,CASSLGQNYGYTF
14,TRBD1,NA,TRBJ1-5,TRBV28,TGTGCCAGCATTACAGGGGGCGAGTGGGAGCCCCAGCATTTT,CASITGGEWEPQHF
14,NA,NA,TRBJ1-2,TRBV18,TGTGCCAGCTCACACCCACCGTCTAACTATGGCTACACCTTC,CASSHPPSNYGYTF
15,NA,NA,TRBJ1-1,TRBV28,TGTGCCAGCAGTTTTCTATGGGCGGTCGACACTGAAGCTTTCTTT,CASSFLWAVDTEAFF
11,NA,NA,TRBJ2-3,TRBV6-5,TGTGCCAGTACTGTCACAGATACGCAGTATTTT,CASTVTDTQYF
15,TRBD1,NA,TRBJ1-1,TRBV6-5,TGTGCCAGCAGACCTCCTGACAGGGTATGGACTGAAGCTTTCTTT,CASRPPDRVWTEAFF
13,NA,NA,TRBJ2-1,TRBV30,TGTGCCTGGAGCCCCGTGGGGCCTCAGGGGCAGTTCTTC,CAWSPVGPQGQFF
14,NA,NA,TRBJ2-7,TRBV28,TGTGCCAGCAGTTTCAGTCAGGGGGGCGACGAGCAGTACTTC,CASSFSQGGDEQYF
15,NA,NA,TRBJ2-3,TRBV19,TGTGCCAGTAGGAGGAACTATGCTAGCACAGATACGCAGTATTTT,CASRRNYASTDTQYF
17,TRBD1,once,TRBJ2-3,TRBV4-3,TGCGCCAGCAGCCAAGATTTCGGGACAGGGATGAGTGATACGCAGTATTTT,CASSQDFGTGMSDTQYF
15,TRBD1,NA,TRBJ1-2,TRBV2,TGTGCCAGCAGCGACAGGGCAGCGGGGAGCTATGGCTACACCTTC,CASSDRAAGSYGYTF
13,NA,few,TRBJ1-5,TRBV12-3/TRBV12-4,TGTGCCAGCAGTTTTAAGTCCAATCAGCCCCAGCATTTT,CASSFKSNQPQHF
15,NA,NA,TRBJ1-5,TRBV28,TGTGCCAGCAGGAGTTTTGGGACCGTTAATCAGCCCCAGCATTTT,CASRSFGTVNQPQHF
13,NA,NA,TRBJ1-2,TRBV9,TGTGCCAGCAGCATTAGCAGAGACTATGGCTACACCTTC,CASSISRDYGYTF
16,TRBD2,NA,TRBJ2-3,TRBV7-8,TGTGCCAGCAGACCCAGCGGGAGGGTAGGCACAGATACGCAGTATTTT,CASRPSGRVGTDTQYF
14,TRBD2,NA,TRBJ2-1,TRBV28,TGTGCCAGCAGTGCTAGCGGGGGGAACAATGAGCAGTTCTTC,CASSASGGNNEQFF
14,NA,NA,TRBJ1-5,TRBV6-5,TGTGCCAGCAGTTATTCCGGCCCCAATCAGCCCCAGCATTTT,CASSYSGPNQPQHF
16,TRBD1,NA,TRBJ1-3,TRBV6-5,TGTGCCAGCAGTTATCAGACGACAGGGACTGGAAACACCATATATTTT,CASSYQTTGTGNTIYF
16,TRBD2,NA,TRBJ2-1,TRBV7-3,TGTGCCAGCAGCCGAACCATAGCGGGAGATGACAATGAGCAGTTCTTC,CASSRTIAGDDNEQFF
11,NA,NA,TRBJ1-1,TRBV2,TGTGCCAGCAGAGGGGGTACTGAAGCTTTCTTT,CASRGGTEAFF
15,TRBD1,NA,TRBJ2-1,TRBV5-1,TGCGCCAGCAGCGGAGGCGGGACAGGGCCTAATGAGCAGTTCTTC,CASSGGGTGPNEQFF
16,TRBD2,NA,TRBJ2-7,TRBV13,TGTGCCAGCAGCCGACGGTGGCGGGGGAGGCCCTACGAGCAGTACTTC,CASSRRWRGRPYEQYF
14,NA,NA,TRBJ1-2,TRBV9,TGTGCCAGCAGCACGTCCGGGACGAGCTATGGCTACACCTTC,CASSTSGTSYGYTF
13,NA,NA,TRBJ2-7,TRBV7-7,TGTGCCAGCAGCGACTCGGCAGGGAACGAGCAGTACTTC,CASSDSAGNEQYF
15,NA,NA,TRBJ2-5,TRBV11-2,TGTGCCAGCAGCTTAGTAGTGGGGCAGGGAGAGACCCAGTACTTC,CASSLVVGQGETQYF
14,TRBD1,NA,TRBJ1-5,TRBV10-3,TGTGCCATCAGCCCCGGGACAGGGGATCAGCCCCAGCATTTT,CAISPGTGDQPQHF